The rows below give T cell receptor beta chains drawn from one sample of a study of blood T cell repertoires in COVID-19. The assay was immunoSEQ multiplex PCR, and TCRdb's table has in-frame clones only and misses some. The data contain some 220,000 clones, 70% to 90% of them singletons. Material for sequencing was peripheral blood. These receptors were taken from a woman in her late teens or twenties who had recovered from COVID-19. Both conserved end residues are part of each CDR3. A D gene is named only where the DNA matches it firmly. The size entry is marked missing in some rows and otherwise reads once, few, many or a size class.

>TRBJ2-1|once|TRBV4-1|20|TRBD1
CASSQNSGTGAFRSYNEQFF
TGCGCCAGCAGCCAAAACTCCGGGACAGGGGCCTTTCGCTCCTACAATGAGCAGTTCTTC
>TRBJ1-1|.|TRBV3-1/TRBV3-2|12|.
CASSFDSSEAFF
TGTGCCAGCAGCTTCGACAGCTCTGAAGCTTTCTTT
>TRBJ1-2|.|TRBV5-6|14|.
CASSSQKTVQGYTF
TGTGCCAGCAGCTCCCAGAAGACAGTTCAGGGCTACACCTTC
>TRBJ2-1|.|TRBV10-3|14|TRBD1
CAILDRAKSHEQFF
TGTGCCATTCTGGACAGGGCGAAAAGCCATGAGCAGTTCTTC
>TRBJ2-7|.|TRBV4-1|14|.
CASSPSGYSYEQYF
TGCGCCAGCAGCCCTTCCGGGTACTCCTACGAGCAGTACTTC
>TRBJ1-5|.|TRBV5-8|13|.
CASSSSANQPQHF
TGTGCCAGCAGCTCAAGTGCGAATCAGCCCCAGCATTTT
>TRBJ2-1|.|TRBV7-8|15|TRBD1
CASTGQGSGVIEQFF
TGTGCCAGCACCGGACAGGGTTCGGGAGTCATTGAGCAGTTCTTC
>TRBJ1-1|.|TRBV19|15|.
CASTDPLTGNTEAFF
TGTGCCAGTACCGACCCACTAACAGGGAACACTGAAGCTTTCTTT
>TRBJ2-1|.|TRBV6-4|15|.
CASSDEGVAYNEQFF
TGTGCCAGCAGTGACGAGGGAGTAGCCTACAATGAGCAGTTCTTC
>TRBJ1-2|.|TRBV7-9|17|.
CASSLAWGGYRRYGYTF
TGTGCCAGCAGCCTAGCCTGGGGGGGGTACCGACGCTATGGCTACACCTTC
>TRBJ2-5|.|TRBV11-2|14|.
CASSTGQHQETQYF
TGTGCCAGCAGCACGGGACAACACCAAGAGACCCAGTACTTC
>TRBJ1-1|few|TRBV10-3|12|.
CAISETGYQAFF
TGTGCCATCAGTGAGACAGGATATCAAGCTTTCTTT
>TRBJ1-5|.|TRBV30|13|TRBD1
CAWSAGGGQPQHF
TGTGCCTGGAGTGCAGGGGGCGGGCAGCCCCAGCATTTT
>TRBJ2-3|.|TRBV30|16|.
CAWRGRVGGGTDTQYF
TGTGCCTGGAGGGGAAGGGTTGGAGGAGGCACAGATACGCAGTATTTT
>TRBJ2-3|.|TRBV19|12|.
CASRASTDTQYF
TGTGCCAGTAGGGCTAGCACAGATACGCAGTATTTT
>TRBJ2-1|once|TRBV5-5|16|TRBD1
CASSPARGLGYNEQFF
TGTGCCAGCAGCCCGGCCAGGGGGCTTGGCTACAATGAGCAGTTCTTC
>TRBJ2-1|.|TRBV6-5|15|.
CASSWVGRDLNEQFF
TGTGCCAGCAGTTGGGTCGGGCGGGATCTCAATGAGCAGTTCTTC
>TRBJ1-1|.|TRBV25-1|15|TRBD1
CASSELSQGVTEAFF
TGTGCCAGCAGTGAATTATCCCAGGGGGTCACTGAAGCTTTCTTT
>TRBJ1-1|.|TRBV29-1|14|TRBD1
CSVEDLTGGTEAFF
TGCAGCGTTGAAGACCTGACAGGGGGGACTGAAGCTTTCTTT
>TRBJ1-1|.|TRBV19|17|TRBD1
CASSIIPGTGGFAEAFF
TGTGCCAGTAGTATCATTCCCGGGACAGGGGGCTTCGCTGAAGCTTTCTTT
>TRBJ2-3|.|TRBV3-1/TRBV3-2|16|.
CASSQWDFNSTDTQYF
TGTGCCAGCAGCCAGTGGGACTTTAATAGCACAGATACGCAGTATTTT
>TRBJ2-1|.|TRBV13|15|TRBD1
CASSPPGQGSNEQFF
TGTGCCAGCAGCCCCCCGGGACAGGGGAGCAATGAGCAGTTCTTC
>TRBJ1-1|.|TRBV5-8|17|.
CASSFLVRGRMNTEAFF
TGTGCCAGCAGCTTTTTGGTCAGGGGCCGTATGAACACTGAAGCTTTCTTT
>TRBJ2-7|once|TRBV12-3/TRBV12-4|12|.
CASSPGSYEQYF
TGTGCCAGCAGTCCCGGTTCCTACGAGCAGTACTTC
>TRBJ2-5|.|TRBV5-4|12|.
CASSPARGTQYF
TGTGCCAGCAGCCCCGCCAGGGGGACCCAGTACTTC
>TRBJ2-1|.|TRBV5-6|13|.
CASRTRSYNEQFF
TGTGCCAGCAGAACTCGCTCCTACAATGAGCAGTTCTTC
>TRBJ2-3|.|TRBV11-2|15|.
CASLAWAGGTDTQYF
TGTGCCAGCTTAGCGTGGGCAGGAGGCACAGATACGCAGTATTTT
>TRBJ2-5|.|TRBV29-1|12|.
CSVVLQGETQYF
TGCAGCGTTGTGTTGCAGGGGGAGACCCAGTACTTC
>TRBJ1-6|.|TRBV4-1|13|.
CASSQAPDSPLHF
TGCGCCAGCAGCCAAGCCCCAGATTCACCCCTCCACTTT
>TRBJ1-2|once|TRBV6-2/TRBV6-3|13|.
CASSYGREDGYTF
TGTGCCAGCAGTTACGGCAGGGAGGATGGCTACACCTTC
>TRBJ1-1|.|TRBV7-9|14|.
CASTPPGMNTEAFF
TGTGCCAGTACACCGCCAGGGATGAACACTGAAGCTTTCTTT
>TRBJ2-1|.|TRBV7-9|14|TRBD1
CASSVGTGNNEQFF
TGTGCCAGCAGCGTCGGGACAGGTAACAATGAGCAGTTCTTC
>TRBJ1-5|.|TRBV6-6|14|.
CASSYMEGNQPQHF
TGTGCCAGCAGTTACATGGAGGGTAACCAGCCCCAGCATTTT
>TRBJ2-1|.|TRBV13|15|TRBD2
CASSLVAGGNNEQFF
TGTGCCAGCAGCTTAGTTGCGGGAGGGAACAATGAGCAGTTCTTC
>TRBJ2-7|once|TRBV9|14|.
CASSVVAGADEQYF
TGTGCCAGCAGCGTAGTAGCTGGTGCGGACGAGCAGTACTTC
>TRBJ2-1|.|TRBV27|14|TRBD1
CASSTHRGNNEQFF
TGTGCCAGCAGCACCCACAGGGGGAACAATGAGCAGTTCTTC
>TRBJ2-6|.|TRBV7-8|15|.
CASSSSPSGANVLTF
TGTGCCAGCAGCTCTTCCCCCTCTGGGGCCAACGTCCTGACTTTC
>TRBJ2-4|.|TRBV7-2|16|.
CASSPPTGLAKNIQYF
TGTGCCAGCAGCCCCCCAACAGGGTTGGCCAAAAACATTCAGTACTTC
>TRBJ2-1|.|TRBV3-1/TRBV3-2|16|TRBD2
CASSQDTSGRANEQFF
TGTGCCAGCAGCCAGGATACTAGCGGGAGGGCCAATGAGCAGTTCTTC
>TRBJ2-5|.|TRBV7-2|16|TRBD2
CASSSGLAGGQETQYF
TGTGCCAGCAGCTCGGGACTAGCGGGAGGACAAGAGACCCAGTACTTC
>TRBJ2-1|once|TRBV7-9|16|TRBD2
CASSLVVGGPSDEQFF
TGTGCCAGCAGCTTAGTTGTGGGAGGGCCCTCAGATGAGCAGTTCTTC
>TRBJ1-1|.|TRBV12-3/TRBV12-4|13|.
CASSSRRGYEAFF
TGTGCCAGCAGTTCGAGGAGGGGATATGAAGCTTTCTTT
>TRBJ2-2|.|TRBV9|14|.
CASSVVVNTGELFF
TGTGCCAGCAGCGTAGTCGTGAACACCGGGGAGCTGTTTTTT
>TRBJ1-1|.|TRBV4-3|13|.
CASSQDSVHEAFF
TGCGCCAGCAGCCAAGACTCCGTACATGAAGCTTTCTTT
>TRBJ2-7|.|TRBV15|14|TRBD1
CATSRGGQEYEQYF
TGTGCCACCAGCAGAGGGGGACAGGAGTACGAGCAGTACTTC
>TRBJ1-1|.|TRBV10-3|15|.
CAISESKGGETEAFF
TGTGCCATCAGTGAGTCCAAAGGGGGAGAAACTGAAGCTTTCTTT
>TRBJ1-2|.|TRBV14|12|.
CASSFQEDGYTF
TGTGCCAGCAGCTTCCAGGAAGATGGCTACACCTTC
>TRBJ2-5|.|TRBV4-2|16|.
CASSQDLGRVQETQYF
TGTGCCAGCAGCCAAGATCTTGGGCGGGTCCAAGAGACCCAGTACTTC
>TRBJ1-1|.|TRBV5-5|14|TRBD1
CASSGTGMNTEAFF
TGTGCCAGCAGCGGGACAGGGATGAACACTGAAGCTTTCTTT
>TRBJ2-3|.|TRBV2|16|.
CASSEAAGSGTDTQYF
TGTGCCAGCAGTGAAGCGGCGGGATCGGGCACAGATACGCAGTATTTT